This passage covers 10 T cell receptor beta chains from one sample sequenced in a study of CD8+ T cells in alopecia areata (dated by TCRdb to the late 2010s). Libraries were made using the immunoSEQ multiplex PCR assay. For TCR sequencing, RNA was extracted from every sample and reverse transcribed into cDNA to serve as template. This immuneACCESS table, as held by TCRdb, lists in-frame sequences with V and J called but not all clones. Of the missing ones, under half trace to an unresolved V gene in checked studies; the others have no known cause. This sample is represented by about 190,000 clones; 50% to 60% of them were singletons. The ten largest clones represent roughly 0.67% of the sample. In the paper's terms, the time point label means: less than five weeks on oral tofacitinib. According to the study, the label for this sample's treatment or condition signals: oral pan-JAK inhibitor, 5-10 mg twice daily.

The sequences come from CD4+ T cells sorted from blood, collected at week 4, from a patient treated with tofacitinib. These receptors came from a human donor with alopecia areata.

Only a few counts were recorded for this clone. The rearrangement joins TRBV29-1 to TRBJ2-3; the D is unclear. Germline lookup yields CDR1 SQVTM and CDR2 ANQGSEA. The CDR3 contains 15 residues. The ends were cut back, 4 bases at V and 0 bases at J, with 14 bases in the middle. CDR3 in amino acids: CSVALLSTSTDTQYF. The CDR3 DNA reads TGCAGCGTTGCATTATTGAGCACTAGCACAGATACGCAGTATTTT.

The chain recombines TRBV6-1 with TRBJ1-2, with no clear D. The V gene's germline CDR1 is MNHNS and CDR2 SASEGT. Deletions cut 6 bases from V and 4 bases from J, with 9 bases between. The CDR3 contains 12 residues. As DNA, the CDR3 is TGTGCCAGCAGCGCAGTTTCCTATGGCTACACCTTC. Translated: CASSAVSYGYTF.

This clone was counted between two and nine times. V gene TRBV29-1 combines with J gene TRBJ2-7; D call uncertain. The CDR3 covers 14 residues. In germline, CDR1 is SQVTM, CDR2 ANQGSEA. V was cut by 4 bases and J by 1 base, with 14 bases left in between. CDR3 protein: CSVGLGWNSYEQYF. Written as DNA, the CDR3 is TGCAGCGTTGGCCTGGGCTGGAATTCCTACGAGCAGTACTTC.

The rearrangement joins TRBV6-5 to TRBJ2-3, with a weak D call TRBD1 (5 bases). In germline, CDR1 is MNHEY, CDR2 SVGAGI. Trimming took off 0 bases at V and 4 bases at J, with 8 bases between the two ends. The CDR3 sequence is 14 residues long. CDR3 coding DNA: TGTGCCAGCAGTTACTCCAGGGTCGCAGATACGCAGTATTTT. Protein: CASSYSRVADTQYF.

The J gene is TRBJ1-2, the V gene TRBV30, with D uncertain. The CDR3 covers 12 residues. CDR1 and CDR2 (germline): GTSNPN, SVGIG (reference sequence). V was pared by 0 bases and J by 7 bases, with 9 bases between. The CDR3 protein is CAWSVQSGGYTF. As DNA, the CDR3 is TGTGCCTGGAGTGTACAATCGGGTGGCTACACCTTC.

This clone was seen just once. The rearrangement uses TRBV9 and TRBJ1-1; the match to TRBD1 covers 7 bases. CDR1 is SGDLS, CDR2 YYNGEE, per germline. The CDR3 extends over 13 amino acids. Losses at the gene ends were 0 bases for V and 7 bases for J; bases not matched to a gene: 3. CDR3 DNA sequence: TGTGCCAGCAGCGTAGAATGGACAGGTGAAGCTTTCTTT. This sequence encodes CASSVEWTGEAFF.

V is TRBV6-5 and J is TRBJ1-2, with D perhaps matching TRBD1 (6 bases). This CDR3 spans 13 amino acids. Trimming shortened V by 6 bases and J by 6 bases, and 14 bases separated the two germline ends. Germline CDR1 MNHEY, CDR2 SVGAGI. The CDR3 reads CASRTTGYHGYTF. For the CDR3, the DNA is TGTGCCAGCAGAACTACAGGGTACCATGGCTACACCTTC.

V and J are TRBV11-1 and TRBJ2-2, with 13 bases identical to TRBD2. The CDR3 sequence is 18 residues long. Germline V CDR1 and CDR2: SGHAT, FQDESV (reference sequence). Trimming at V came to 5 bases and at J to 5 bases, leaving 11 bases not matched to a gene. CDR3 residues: CASSPKGLAGSLTGELFF. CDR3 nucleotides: TGTGCCAGCAGCCCCAAGGGACTAGCGGGATCCCTAACCGGGGAGCTGTTTTTT.

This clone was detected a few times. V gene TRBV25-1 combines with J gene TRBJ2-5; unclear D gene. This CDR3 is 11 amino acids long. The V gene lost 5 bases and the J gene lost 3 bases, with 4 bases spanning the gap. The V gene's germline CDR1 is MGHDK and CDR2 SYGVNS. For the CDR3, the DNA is TGTGCCAGCAGTCGGGAAGAGACCCAGTACTTC. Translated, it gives CASSREETQYF. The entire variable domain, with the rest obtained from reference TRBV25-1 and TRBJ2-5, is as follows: EADIYQTPRYLVIGTGKKITLECSQTMGHDKMYWYQQDPGMELHLIHYSYGVNSTEKGDLSSESTVSRIRTEHFPLTLESARPSHTSQYLCASSREETQYFGPGTRLLVL.

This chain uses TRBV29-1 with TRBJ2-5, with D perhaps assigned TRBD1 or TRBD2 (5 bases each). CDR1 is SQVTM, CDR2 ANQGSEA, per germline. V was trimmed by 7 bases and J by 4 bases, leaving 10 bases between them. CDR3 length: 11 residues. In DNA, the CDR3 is TGCAGCGGGGGGAGTGGAGAGACCCAGTACTTC. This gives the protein CSGGSGETQYF.